Below are 13 T cell receptor beta chains sequenced from a single sample in a study of T cell repertoires in cytomegalovirus infection. Via MiXCR, TCRdb re-called the reads, giving one row per CDR3 protein. Of approximately 500,000 distinct CDR3 sequences in the sample, about a quarter were seen once. Sequencing used PBMCs. These receptors originate from a human donor in good health (CMV status not recorded). Some clones in this sample may be carry-over from other donors' samples.

V is TRBV7-9 and J is TRBJ1-5; possible D gene TRBD1, 6 bases. The CDR3 spans 20 residues. Looked up from germline, CDR1 is SEHNR and CDR2 is FQNEAQ (reference sequence). The ends were cut back, 5 bases at V and 3 bases at J, with 29 bases in the middle. The CDR3 DNA follows: TGTGCCAGCAGCGGGAACAGGGAAATTCACCCGAGGTTTATCAATCAGCCCCAGCATTTT. This gives the protein CASSGNREIHPRFINQPQHF.

The V call is TRBV24-1, the J call TRBJ2-2, with unresolved D. Deletions cut 4 bases from V and 7 bases from J, with 9 bases between. The CDR3 totals 13 residues. Germline CDR1 is KGHDR and CDR2 is SFDVKD. The DNA of the CDR3 is TGTGCCACCAGTGACCTCCCAATCGGGGAGCTGTTTTTT. Amino acids: CATSDLPIGELFF.

V is TRBV7-3 and J is TRBJ2-1, with D tentatively TRBD1 (5 bases). V dropped 0 bases and J dropped 0 bases, with 15 bases sitting between them. CDR3 length equals 18 residues. Germline loops: CDR1 SGHTA, CDR2 FQGTGA. The CDR3: CASSLTPTDTSSYNEQFF. CDR3 bases: TGTGCCAGCAGCTTAACCCCGACAGACACGAGCTCCTACAATGAGCAGTTCTTC.

This clonotype showed up many times. V is TRBV7-3 and J is TRBJ2-2; a weak D match, TRBD2 (5 bases). Germline V gene data show CDR1 as SGHTA and CDR2 as FQGTGA. V shed 5 bases and J shed 4 bases, with 11 bases lying between them. The CDR3 length is 14 residues. This CDR3 is CASSKGSGTGELFF. The CDR3 DNA reads as TGTGCCAGCAGCAAAGGGAGCGGCACCGGGGAGCTGTTTTTT.

This clonotype was observed a few times. V and J are TRBV27 and TRBJ2-3, with 8 bases aligning to TRBD1. The CDR3 loop spans 12 amino acids. With V trimmed by 5 bases and J by 8 bases, 3 bases remained unmatched. Per the germline V gene, CDR1 is MNHEY and CDR2 is SMNVEV (reference sequence). CDR3 sequence (DNA): TGTGCCAGCAGTCCAGGACAGGGTACGCAGTATTTT. Translated: CASSPGQGTQYF.

This clonotype appeared a single time. The genes are TRBV9 and TRBJ2-1; 12 nucleotides agree with TRBD2. Trimming cost V 0 bases and J 6 bases; bases outside gene matches: 10. CDR1 is SGDLS and CDR2 is YYNGEE in the germline V gene. The CDR3 extends over 18 amino acids. This CDR3 reads CASSVAVLLTSGSNEQFF. The CDR3 DNA is TGTGCCAGCAGCGTAGCGGTCCTCCTGACTAGCGGGAGCAATGAGCAGTTCTTC.

The table lists this clonotype with many counts. The chain has TRBV12-5 and TRBJ1-2; tentatively, D is TRBD1 (6 bases). The CDR3 is made up of 13 amino acids. Trimming removed 2 bases at V and 8 bases at J, with 12 bases between. Looked up from germline, CDR1 is LGHNT and CDR2 is FRNRAP. In nucleotides, the CDR3 is TGTGCTAGTGGTTTGATACAGGGTCAAGGCTACACCTTC. Translation gives CASGLIQGQGYTF.

The chain carries TRBV19 and TRBJ1-1; D not resolved. The CDR3 has 14 amino acids. CDR1 is LNHDA, CDR2 SQIVND, per germline (reference sequence). Trimming removed 3 bases at V and 4 bases at J, with 12 bases between. The DNA of the CDR3 is TGTGCCAGTAGTATGAGAGGGAAGATCACTGAAGCTTTCTTT. This translates into CASSMRGKITEAFF. The variable domain in full, completed from reference TRBV19 and TRBJ1-1, reads DGGITQSPKYLFRKEGQNVTLSCEQNLNHDAMYWYRQDPGQGLRLIYYSQIVNDFQKGDIAEGYSVSREKKESFPLTVTSAQKNPTAFYLCASSMRGKITEAFFGQGTRLTVV.

The V call is TRBV6-8, the J call TRBJ2-4, with D tentatively TRBD2 (6 bases). V lost 7 bases and J 1 base, leaving 20 bases between the germline ends. Per germline, CDR1 MNHGY and CDR2 SAAAGT. The CDR3 covers 17 residues. The CDR3 is CASNPRSGGEAKNIQYF. As DNA, the CDR3 is TGTGCCAGCAATCCTCGCTCCGGGGGAGAGGCCAAAAACATTCAGTACTTC.

This clonotype was picked up many times. The rearrangement links TRBV7-2 to TRBJ1-1; the match to TRBD1 covers 8 bases. Germline assignment: CDR1 SGHTA and CDR2 FQGNSA. The CDR3 runs to 15 residues. V shed 1 base, J shed 7 bases, and the junction held 8 bases outside the gene matches. The CDR3 loop is CASSLVNRGVSEAFF. DNA of the CDR3: TGTGCCAGCAGCTTAGTTAACAGGGGGGTTAGTGAAGCTTTCTTT.

This clonotype came up many times. V usage is TRBV6-2 or TRBV6-3 and J usage is TRBJ1-4; 8 bases line up with TRBD1. The CDR3 is made up of 14 amino acids. Trimming cost V 6 bases and J 17 bases; bases outside gene matches: 17. The germline CDR1 and CDR2 sequences are MNHEY and SVGEGT. This chain's CDR3 is CASSLGLRTGKFFF. For the CDR3, the DNA is TGTGCCAGCAGCCTCGGCCTTCGGACAGGGAAGTTTTTTTTT.

This clonotype was seen a handful of times. The chain combines TRBV6-6 with TRBJ1-4; the D is unclear. In germline, CDR1 is MNHNY, CDR2 SVGAGI (reference sequence). V was trimmed by 5 bases and J by 0 bases, leaving 7 bases between them. The CDR3 sequence is 14 residues long. This CDR3 reads CASSPVATNEKLFF. The CDR3 nucleotides read TGTGCCAGCAGTCCAGTAGCAACTAATGAAAAACTGTTTTTT.

The V call is TRBV6-2 or TRBV6-3, the J call TRBJ2-2, with 14 bases matching TRBD2. CDR1 and CDR2 from the germline V gene are MNHEY and SVGEGT. Trimming cost V 5 bases and J 7 bases; bases outside gene matches: 18. The CDR3 length is 20 residues. CDR3 region: CASSQLSATSGRAFVGELFF. The CDR3 coding sequence is TGTGCCAGCAGTCAACTCTCCGCGACTAGCGGGAGGGCCTTCGTCGGGGAGCTGTTTTTT.